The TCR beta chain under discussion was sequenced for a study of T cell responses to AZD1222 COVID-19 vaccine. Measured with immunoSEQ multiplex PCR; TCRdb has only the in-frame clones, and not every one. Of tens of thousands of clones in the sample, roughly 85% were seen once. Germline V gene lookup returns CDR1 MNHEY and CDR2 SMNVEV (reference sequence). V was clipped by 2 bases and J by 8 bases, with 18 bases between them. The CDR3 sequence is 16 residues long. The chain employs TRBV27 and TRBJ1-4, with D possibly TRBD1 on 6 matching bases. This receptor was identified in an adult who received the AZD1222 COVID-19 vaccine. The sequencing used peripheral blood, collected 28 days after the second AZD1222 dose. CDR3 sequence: CASSLAPGGQGEKLFF. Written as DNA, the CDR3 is TGTGCCAGCAGTTTAGCCCCCGGGGGGCAAGGAGAAAAACTGTTTTTT.